This TCR beta chain is from a study of blood T cell repertoires in COVID-19. This CDR3 is built from 15 residues. Per the germline V gene, CDR1 is SGDLS and CDR2 is YYNGEE. V was pared by 0 bases and J by 2 bases, with 2 bases of the junction left unmatched. The data were produced by immunoSEQ multiplex PCR, yet TCRdb's version contains in-frame clones alone and is incomplete. The sample records 160,000 or so clones, over 75% being singletons. This rearrangement joins TRBV9 to TRBJ2-7; 10 nucleotides agree with TRBD1. Sequencing used PBMCs or T cells enriched from blood (not recorded which). This TCR was recovered from a human donor with acute COVID-19. The donor label of this sample is uncertain. The CDR3 protein is CASSVGGTGAYEQYF. CDR3 coding DNA: TGTGCCAGCAGCGTAGGAGGGACAGGGGCCTACGAGCAGTACTTC.